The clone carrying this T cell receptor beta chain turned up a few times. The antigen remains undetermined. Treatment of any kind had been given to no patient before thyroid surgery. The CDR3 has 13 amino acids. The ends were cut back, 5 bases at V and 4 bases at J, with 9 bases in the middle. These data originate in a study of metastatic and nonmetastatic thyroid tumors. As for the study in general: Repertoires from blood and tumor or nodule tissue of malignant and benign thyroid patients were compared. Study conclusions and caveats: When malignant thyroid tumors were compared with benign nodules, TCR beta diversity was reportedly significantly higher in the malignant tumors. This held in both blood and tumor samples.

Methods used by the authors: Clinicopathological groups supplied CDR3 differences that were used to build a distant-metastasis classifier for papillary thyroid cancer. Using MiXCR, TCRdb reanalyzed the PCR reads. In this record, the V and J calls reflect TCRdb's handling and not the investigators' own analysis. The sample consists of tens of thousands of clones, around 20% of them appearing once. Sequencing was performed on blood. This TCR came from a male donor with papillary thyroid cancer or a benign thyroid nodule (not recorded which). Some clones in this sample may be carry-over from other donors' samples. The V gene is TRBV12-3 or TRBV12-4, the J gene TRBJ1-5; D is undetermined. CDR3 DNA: TGTGCCAGCAGTCCCGCTGATAATCAGCCCCAGCATTTT. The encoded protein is CASSPADNQPQHF.